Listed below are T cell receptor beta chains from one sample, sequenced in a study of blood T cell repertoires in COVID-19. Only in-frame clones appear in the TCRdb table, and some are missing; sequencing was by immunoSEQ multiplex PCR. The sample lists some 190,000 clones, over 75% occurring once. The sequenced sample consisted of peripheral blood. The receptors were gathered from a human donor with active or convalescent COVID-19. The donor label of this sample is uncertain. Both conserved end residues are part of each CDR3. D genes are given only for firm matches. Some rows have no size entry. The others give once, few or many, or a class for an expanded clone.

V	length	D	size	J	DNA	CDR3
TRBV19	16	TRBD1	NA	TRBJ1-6	TGTGCCAGTAGTGTTGGACAGGGGAGATCTAATTCACCCCTCCACTTT	CASSVGQGRSNSPLHF
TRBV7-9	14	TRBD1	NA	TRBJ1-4	TGTGCCAGCAGCGCGGGACAGGGAAATGAAAAACTGTTTTTT	CASSAGQGNEKLFF
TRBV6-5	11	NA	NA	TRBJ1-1	TGTGCCAGCATAGAGAACACTGAAGCTTTCTTT	CASIENTEAFF
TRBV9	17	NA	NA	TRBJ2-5	TGTGCCAGCAGCGTAGGGCGGGGATTCCCGTACCAAGAGACCCAGTACTTC	CASSVGRGFPYQETQYF
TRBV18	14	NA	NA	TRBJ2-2	TGTGCCAGCTCACCACCGACTACAAACGGGGAGCTGTTTTTT	CASSPPTTNGELFF
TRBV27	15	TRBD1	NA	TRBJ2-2	TGTGCCAGCAGTGCGGGACAGGGGAACACCGGGGAGCTGTTTTTT	CASSAGQGNTGELFF
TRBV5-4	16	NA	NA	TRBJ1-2	TGTGCCAGCAGCCCCGCGGGGGCAATGAGTAACTATGGCTACACCTTC	CASSPAGAMSNYGYTF
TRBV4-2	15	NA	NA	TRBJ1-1	TGTGCCAGCAGCCAAGACGGGACACTGAACACTGAAGCTTTCTTT	CASSQDGTLNTEAFF
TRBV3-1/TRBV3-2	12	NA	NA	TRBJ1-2	TGTGCCAGCAGCTTTACAGGTTATGGCTACACCTTC	CASSFTGYGYTF
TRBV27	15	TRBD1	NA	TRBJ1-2	TGTGCCAGCAGTTTCTGGGACAGAGCTAACTATGGCTACACCTTC	CASSFWDRANYGYTF
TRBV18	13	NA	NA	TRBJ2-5	TGTGCCAGCTCACCACCCAACCAAGAGACCCAGTACTTC	CASSPPNQETQYF
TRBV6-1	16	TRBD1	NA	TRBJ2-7	TGTGCCAGCAGTGAGGGGTTGGGACAGGGGACCTACGAGCAGTACTTC	CASSEGLGQGTYEQYF
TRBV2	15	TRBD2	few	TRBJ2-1	TGTGCCAGCAGTGCCGAGCGGGAGAGATACAATGAGCAGTTCTTC	CASSAERERYNEQFF
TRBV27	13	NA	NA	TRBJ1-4	TGTGCCAGCTCCCCTCGGGGGGGAGAAAAACTGTTTTTT	CASSPRGGEKLFF
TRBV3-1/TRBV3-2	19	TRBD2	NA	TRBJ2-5	TGTGCCAGCAGCTCCGGGACAGGGGATGTTCTAGCGGGGGGGGAGACCCAGTACTTC	CASSSGTGDVLAGGETQYF
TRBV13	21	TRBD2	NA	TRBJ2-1	TGTGCCAGCAGCCCCGCCTTTCTGGGACATTCAGCGGGAGAAACCTACAATGAGCAGTTCTTC	CASSPAFLGHSAGETYNEQFF
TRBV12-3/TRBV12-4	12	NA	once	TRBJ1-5	TGTGCCAGCAGTGTGGGGAGTCAGCCCCAGCATTTT	CASSVGSQPQHF
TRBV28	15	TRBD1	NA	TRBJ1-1	TGTGCCAGCACACGACAGGGGATGGTGAACACTGAAGCTTTCTTT	CASTRQGMVNTEAFF
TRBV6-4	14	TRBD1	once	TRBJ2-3	TGTGCCAGCAGTGAACAGGGGGGCACAGATACGCAGTATTTT	CASSEQGGTDTQYF
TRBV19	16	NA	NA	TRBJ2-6	TGTGCCAGTCGGTCAGGGTTCTACTCTGGGGCCAACGTCCTGACTTTC	CASRSGFYSGANVLTF
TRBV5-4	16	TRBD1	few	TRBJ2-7	TGTGCCAGCAGACCCTCCACCTGGACAGGGCTTGCCGAGCAGTACTTC	CASRPSTWTGLAEQYF
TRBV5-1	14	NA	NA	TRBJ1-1	TGCGCCAGCAGCTTGTTGGGCGAAAACACTGAAGCTTTCTTT	CASSLLGENTEAFF